This TCR beta chain was identified during a study of T-cell reconstitution after alpha-beta-depleted transplantation in children. Ten or more counts support this clonotype. CDR1 DFQATT and CDR2 SNEGSKA come from the germline V gene (reference sequence). V was shortened by 6 bases and J by 0 bases, with 18 bases between the two germline ends. The CDR3 is 16 residues long. Unique molecular identifiers were incorporated during preparation of the TCRbeta library. TCRdb used MiXCR to reprocess the PCR reads, holding one entry per CDR3 protein. The table includes about 610,000 distinct CDR3 sequences, approximately 10% detected once.

This chain links TRBV20-1 with TRBJ1-5; possible D gene TRBD1, 6 bases. Specimen: PBMCs from the stem cell graft donor, collected from the stem cell graft. The clonotype originates from a human donor who donated a stem cell graft to a child with acute myeloid leukemia. CDR3 amino acids: CSATSATGFSNQPQHF. The CDR3 DNA sequence: TGCAGTGCCACATCGGCGACAGGCTTTAGCAATCAGCCCCAGCATTTT.